These T cell receptor beta chains were read from a single sample in a study of blood T cell repertoires in COVID-19. Libraries were prepared by immunoSEQ multiplex PCR; TCRdb keeps only in-frame clonotypes and omits some of them. The data contain about 180,000 clones, approximately 78% of them singletons. The sequenced sample consisted of PBMCs or T cells enriched from blood (not recorded which). All receptors come from a woman in her fifties or sixties who had recovered from COVID-19. The CDR3 runs from the conserved cysteine through the conserved F or W. A D gene is named only where the DNA matches it firmly. Only some rows state a clone size, as once, few, many or a class for expanded clones.

V gene: TRBV12-3/TRBV12-4
D gene: .
clone size: .
J gene: TRBJ2-7
CDR3 DNA: TGTGCCAGCAGTGGCACCTACGAGCAGTACTTC
CDR3 protein: CASSGTYEQYF

V gene: TRBV7-2
D gene: TRBD2
clone size: .
J gene: TRBJ2-1
CDR3 DNA: TGTGCCAGCAGCTTAGCGGGAGGGTGGGATGAGCAGTTCTTC
CDR3 protein: CASSLAGGWDEQFF

V gene: TRBV13
D gene: .
clone size: .
J gene: TRBJ1-2
CDR3 DNA: TGTGCCAGCAGCCTCCCCCTGTTTAACTATGGCTACACCTTC
CDR3 protein: CASSLPLFNYGYTF

V gene: TRBV9
D gene: TRBD2
clone size: .
J gene: TRBJ2-2
CDR3 DNA: TGTGCCAGCAGCGCGAGCGGGAGTGGCTCCGGGGAGCTGTTTTTT
CDR3 protein: CASSASGSGSGELFF

V gene: TRBV5-8
D gene: .
clone size: once
J gene: TRBJ1-1
CDR3 DNA: TGTGCCAGCAGCTTGCTTACAGGCACTTTGAACACTGAAGCTTTCTTT
CDR3 protein: CASSLLTGTLNTEAFF

V gene: TRBV2
D gene: TRBD1
clone size: .
J gene: TRBJ1-1
CDR3 DNA: TGTGCCAGCAGTATCAAGACAGGGACTTACACTGAAGCTTTCTTT
CDR3 protein: CASSIKTGTYTEAFF

V gene: TRBV15
D gene: .
clone size: .
J gene: TRBJ2-7
CDR3 DNA: TGTGCCACCAGCAGAGATAGAGGTCGCGAGCAGTACTTC
CDR3 protein: CATSRDRGREQYF

V gene: TRBV7-3
D gene: TRBD2
clone size: once
J gene: TRBJ2-1
CDR3 DNA: TGTGCCAGCAGCTCAAAGAGGGGACTAGCGGGAGAGGGGGTCCCTCGGAATGAGCAGTTCTTC
CDR3 protein: CASSSKRGLAGEGVPRNEQFF

V gene: TRBV29-1
D gene: TRBD1
clone size: once
J gene: TRBJ2-1
CDR3 DNA: TGCAGCGCTGGGGACAGAGGATACAATGAGCAGTTCTTC
CDR3 protein: CSAGDRGYNEQFF

V gene: TRBV19
D gene: TRBD1
clone size: once
J gene: TRBJ1-5
CDR3 DNA: TGTGCCAGTACCGTGGGGGGACAGATCAATCAGCCCCAGCATTTT
CDR3 protein: CASTVGGQINQPQHF

V gene: TRBV6-5
D gene: .
clone size: .
J gene: TRBJ1-2
CDR3 DNA: TGTGCCAGCATGTTCCTTAACTATGGCTACACCTTC
CDR3 protein: CASMFLNYGYTF

V gene: TRBV7-9
D gene: TRBD1
clone size: .
J gene: TRBJ2-1
CDR3 DNA: TGTGCCAGCAGCTCCACAGGGGTGGGCAATGAGCAGTTCTTC
CDR3 protein: CASSSTGVGNEQFF

V gene: TRBV5-1
D gene: TRBD1
clone size: few
J gene: TRBJ2-4
CDR3 DNA: TGCGCCAGCAGCTCCGGAGGGACAGGGGTGCTCACGAACCAGTACATTCAGTACTTC
CDR3 protein: CASSSGGTGVLTNQYIQYF

V gene: TRBV29-1
D gene: TRBD2
clone size: few
J gene: TRBJ2-7
CDR3 DNA: TGCAGCGCCCAGAGCGGGAGTGTGAGTGAGCAGTACTTC
CDR3 protein: CSAQSGSVSEQYF

V gene: TRBV10-2
D gene: .
clone size: .
J gene: TRBJ1-5
CDR3 DNA: TGCGCCAGCAGTGAGTGGGGGGGAAATCAGCCCCAGCATTTT
CDR3 protein: CASSEWGGNQPQHF

V gene: TRBV5-1
D gene: .
clone size: .
J gene: TRBJ1-6
CDR3 DNA: TGCGCCAGCAGCTTGGAAGGAGCTATAGTGAATTCACCCCTCCACTTT
CDR3 protein: CASSLEGAIVNSPLHF

V gene: TRBV6-8
D gene: .
clone size: .
J gene: TRBJ1-6
CDR3 DNA: TGTGCCAGCAGGGTCCCGGGACACCGGTCGTCCTATAATTCACCCCTCCACTTT
CDR3 protein: CASRVPGHRSSYNSPLHF

V gene: TRBV7-3
D gene: .
clone size: .
J gene: TRBJ2-1
CDR3 DNA: TGTGCCAGCAGCTTAAACAGTAACTCCTACAATGAGCAGTTCTTC
CDR3 protein: CASSLNSNSYNEQFF

V gene: TRBV15
D gene: TRBD1
clone size: few
J gene: TRBJ1-5
CDR3 DNA: TGTGCCACCACCTCTGGGGACAGGGGGAACGGTCAGCCCCAGCATTTT
CDR3 protein: CATTSGDRGNGQPQHF

V gene: TRBV5-4
D gene: TRBD1
clone size: .
J gene: TRBJ1-2
CDR3 DNA: TGTGCCAGCAGCCCACGACAGGGGGCGTTTGGCTACACCTTC
CDR3 protein: CASSPRQGAFGYTF

V gene: TRBV10-3
D gene: .
clone size: .
J gene: TRBJ2-7
CDR3 DNA: TGTGCCATCAGTGAGTCCGGGGGTCTGAACTACGAGCAGTACTTC
CDR3 protein: CAISESGGLNYEQYF

V gene: TRBV29-1
D gene: TRBD1
clone size: .
J gene: TRBJ2-3
CDR3 DNA: TGCAGCGTCCTCGGGACAGGGGTAGCTAGCCAAATATTAAGCACAGATACGCAGTATTTT
CDR3 protein: CSVLGTGVASQILSTDTQYF

V gene: TRBV28
D gene: TRBD2
clone size: .
J gene: TRBJ2-1
CDR3 DNA: TGTGCCAGCCACGGACTAGCCAACGGTGAGCAGTTCTTC
CDR3 protein: CASHGLANGEQFF

V gene: TRBV27
D gene: TRBD2
clone size: .
J gene: TRBJ2-1
CDR3 DNA: TGTGCCAGCAGGGCATGGACTAGCGGCTACAATGAGCAGTTCTTC
CDR3 protein: CASRAWTSGYNEQFF

V gene: TRBV11-2
D gene: TRBD1
clone size: .
J gene: TRBJ1-1
CDR3 DNA: TGTGCCAGCAGCTGGCGGACAGGGAGCACTGAAGCTTTCTTT
CDR3 protein: CASSWRTGSTEAFF